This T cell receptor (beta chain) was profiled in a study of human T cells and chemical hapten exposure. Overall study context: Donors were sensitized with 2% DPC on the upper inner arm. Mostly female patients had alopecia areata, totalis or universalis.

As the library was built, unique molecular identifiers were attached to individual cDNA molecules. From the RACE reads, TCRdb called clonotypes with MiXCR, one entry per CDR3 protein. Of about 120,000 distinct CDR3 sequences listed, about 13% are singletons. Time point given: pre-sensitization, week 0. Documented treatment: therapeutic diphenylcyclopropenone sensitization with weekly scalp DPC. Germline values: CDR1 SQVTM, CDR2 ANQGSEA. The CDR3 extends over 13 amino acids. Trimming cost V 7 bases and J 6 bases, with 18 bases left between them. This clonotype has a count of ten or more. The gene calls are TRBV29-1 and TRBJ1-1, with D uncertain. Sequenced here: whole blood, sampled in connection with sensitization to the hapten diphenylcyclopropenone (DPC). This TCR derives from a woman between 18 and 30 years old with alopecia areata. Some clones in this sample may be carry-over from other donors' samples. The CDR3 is CSAPHPWGSEAFF. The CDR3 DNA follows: TGCAGCGCCCCTCACCCCTGGGGATCTGAAGCTTTCTTT.